The clone carrying this TCR beta chain was detected only a few times. What it recognizes is unknown. These data belong to a study of cytomegalovirus exposure and HLA in healthy donors. Study-wide context: As released early, the data held some 80 million unique TCRs from HLA-typed donors. General study results and limits: It was approximately 160 TCR beta chains that were listed as cytomegalovirus-associated.

Healthy bone marrow donors made up the donors. The CDR3 consists of 15 residues. Germline V gene data show CDR1 as SGHRS and CDR2 as YFSETQ. V shed 4 bases, J shed 4 bases, and the junction held 6 bases outside the gene matches. Both 60 Vbeta primers and 13 Jbeta primers went into the PCR. Data came from immunoSEQ multiplex PCR; TCRdb stores just in-frame clones and leaves some out. This repertoire shows 130,000 or so clones, around three quarters found once; its top ten account for under 6%. The TCR sequence derives from a man aged 25-45 years in good health and CMV-seronegative. The V gene is TRBV5-1, the J gene TRBJ2-2; the match to TRBD1 covers 8 bases. Material: PBMCs. Here the CDR3 reads CASSTQGASTGELFF. CDR3 coding DNA: TGCGCCAGCAGCACCCAGGGGGCTAGCACCGGGGAGCTGTTTTTT. Looking up the rest from reference TRBV5-1 and TRBJ2-2 gives the full variable domain: KAGVTQTPRYLIKTRGQQVTLSCSPISGHRSVSWYQQTPGQGLQFLFEYFSETQRNKGNFPGRFSGRQFSNSRSEMNVSTLELGDSALYLCASSTQGASTGELFFGEGSRLTVL.